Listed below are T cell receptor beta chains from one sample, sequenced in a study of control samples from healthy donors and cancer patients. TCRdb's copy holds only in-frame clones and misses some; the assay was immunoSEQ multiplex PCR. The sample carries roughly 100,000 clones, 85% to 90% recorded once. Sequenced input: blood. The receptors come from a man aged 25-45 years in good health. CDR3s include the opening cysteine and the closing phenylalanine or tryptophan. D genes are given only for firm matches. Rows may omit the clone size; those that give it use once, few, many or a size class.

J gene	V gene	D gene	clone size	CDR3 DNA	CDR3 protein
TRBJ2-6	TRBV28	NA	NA	TGTGCCAGCAGTTTGAGGGGATTTAGCGCTGGGGCCAACGTCCTGACTTTC	CASSLRGFSAGANVLTF
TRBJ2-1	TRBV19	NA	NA	TGTGCCAGTAGTATAGATCCAGACAGCTACAATGAGCAGTTCTTC	CASSIDPDSYNEQFF
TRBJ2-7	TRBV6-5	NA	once	TGTGCCAGCAAACAAAAGAGGACTGCGACCTACGAGCAGTACTTC	CASKQKRTATYEQYF
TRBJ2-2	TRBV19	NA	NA	TGTGCCAGTAGTACAGGGGTCACCGGGGAGCTGTTTTTT	CASSTGVTGELFF
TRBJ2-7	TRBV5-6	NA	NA	TGTGCCAGCAGCTTGGGACGGTCCTACGAGCAGTACTTC	CASSLGRSYEQYF
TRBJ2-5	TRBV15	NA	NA	TGTGCCACCAGCAGAGCCATTGAGACCCAAGAGACCCAGTACTTC	CATSRAIETQETQYF
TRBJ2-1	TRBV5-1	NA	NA	TGCGCCAGCAGCTTGGGGCCCACGGGAAACAATGAGCAGTTCTTC	CASSLGPTGNNEQFF
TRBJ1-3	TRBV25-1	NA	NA	TGTGCCAGGAGGGAGGAACCAGCTGGAAACACCATATATTTT	CARREEPAGNTIYF
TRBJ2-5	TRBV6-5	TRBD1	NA	TGTGCCAGCAGTACGACAGGGCGAGGGGGCCAGTACTTC	CASSTTGRGGQYF
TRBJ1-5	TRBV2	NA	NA	TGTGCCAGCAGTTTCGACAGAGATCAGCCCCAGCATTTT	CASSFDRDQPQHF
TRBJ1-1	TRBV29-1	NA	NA	TGCAGCGTTGAAGAGCGGGGCAACACTGAAGCTTTCTTT	CSVEERGNTEAFF
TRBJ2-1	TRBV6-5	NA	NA	TGTGCCAGCAGTCCCGGGCAGGCCTACAATGAGCAGTTCTTC	CASSPGQAYNEQFF
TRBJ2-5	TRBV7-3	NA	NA	TGTGCCAGCAGTGCGACGGAGCAAGAGACCCAGTACTTC	CASSATEQETQYF
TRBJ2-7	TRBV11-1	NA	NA	TGTGCCAGCAGGACAACAGGACTCAGCTCCTACGAGCAGTACTTC	CASRTTGLSSYEQYF
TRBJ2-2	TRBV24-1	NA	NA	TGTGCCACCAGTGGGCTTAGTTCCCCCGGCGGAAACACCGGGGAGCTGTTTTTT	CATSGLSSPGGNTGELFF
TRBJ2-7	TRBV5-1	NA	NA	TGCGCCAGCATTAAACACCGAGTCCCCAGGGGGAGGGAGCAGTACTTC	CASIKHRVPRGREQYF
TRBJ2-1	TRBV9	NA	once	TGTGCCAGCAGCGTAGTGGAACTACCGTACAATGAGCAGTTCTTC	CASSVVELPYNEQFF
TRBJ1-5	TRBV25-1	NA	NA	TGTGCCAGCAGTGAGGATAACAGGGCCGGGGGCAATCAGCCCCAGCATTTT	CASSEDNRAGGNQPQHF
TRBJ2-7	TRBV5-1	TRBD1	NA	TGCGCCAGCAGCCCCGGGACAGACTCCTACGAGCAGTACTTC	CASSPGTDSYEQYF
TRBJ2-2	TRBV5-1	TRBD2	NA	TGCGCCAGCAGCCCTAGGACTAGCGGCACCGGGGAGCTGTTTTTT	CASSPRTSGTGELFF